Listed below are T cell receptor beta chains from one sample, sequenced in a study of blood T cell repertoires in COVID-19. Produced via immunoSEQ multiplex PCR; TCRdb's table is partial and in-frame only. The sample lists around 100,000 clones, about 89% seen once, with 7% to 9% in the top ten. The sample was peripheral blood. Source of these receptors: a human donor with acute or convalescent COVID-19. The donor label of this sample is uncertain. Both conserved end residues are part of each CDR3. D genes are given only for firm matches. Some rows have no size entry. The others give once, few or many, or a class for an expanded clone.

cdr3_aa cdr3_nt v_call clone_size d_call j_call
CASSQPGADPGANVLTF TGTGCCAGCAGCCAACCTGGGGCCGATCCTGGGGCCAACGTCCTGACTTTC TRBV3-1/TRBV3-2 - - TRBJ2-6
CASYGTSGSYEQYF TGTGCCAGCTATGGGACTAGCGGAAGCTACGAGCAGTACTTC TRBV6-5 - TRBD2 TRBJ2-7
CSVPRLAGGPSGELFF TGCAGCGTTCCGAGACTAGCGGGGGGGCCTTCCGGGGAGCTGTTTTTT TRBV29-1 - TRBD2 TRBJ2-2
CASSISTRLNYGYTF TGTGCCAGCAGTATATCTACCAGGTTGAACTATGGCTACACCTTC TRBV28 - - TRBJ1-2
CASSFGSGVLFF TGTGCCAGCAGCTTTGGGAGTGGAGTACTGTTTTTT TRBV11-3 - - TRBJ1-4
CASSSGQGGGYTF TGTGCCAGCAGCTCAGGACAGGGGGGCGGCTACACCTTC TRBV7-9 - TRBD1 TRBJ1-2
CASSTEPGDNEKLFF TGTGCCAGTAGTACAGAGCCAGGGGATAATGAAAAACTGTTTTTT TRBV19 - - TRBJ1-4
CASREGTVQETQYF TGTGCCAGCAGGGAGGGGACAGTCCAAGAGACCCAGTACTTC TRBV28 - - TRBJ2-5
CASSVGTGAYSNQPQHF TGTGCCAGCAGCGTTGGGACAGGGGCATATAGCAATCAGCCCCAGCATTTT TRBV9 - TRBD1 TRBJ1-5
CATSDLSSGLSDTQYF TGTGCCACCAGTGATTTAAGCTCCGGACTTTCAGATACGCAGTATTTT TRBV24-1 - - TRBJ2-3
CASRGTRTEAFF TGTGCCAGCAGAGGAACCAGGACTGAAGCTTTCTTT TRBV28 - - TRBJ1-1
CAWSVPASGADTQYF TGTGCCTGGAGTGTGCCCGCGTCGGGGGCAGATACGCAGTATTTT TRBV30 - - TRBJ2-3
CASSPRRTGGYNEQFF TGTGCCAGCAGCCCCCGGCGGACAGGGGGCTACAATGAGCAGTTCTTC TRBV14 - TRBD1 TRBJ2-1
CATGGGGGASTGELFF TGTGCCACCGGTGGGGGCGGGGGGGCCTCCACCGGGGAGCTGTTTTTT TRBV24-1 - TRBD2 TRBJ2-2
CASSLGAVTEAFF TGTGCCAGCAGCTTAGGGGCAGTGACTGAAGCTTTCTTT TRBV7-9 - - TRBJ1-1
CASKPGQGDYNSPLHF TGTGCCAGCAAACCGGGACAGGGAGACTATAATTCACCCCTCCACTTT TRBV28 - TRBD1 TRBJ1-6
CASSSGIYYEQYF TGTGCCAGCAGCTCCGGGATTTACTACGAGCAGTACTTC TRBV7-2 - - TRBJ2-7
CASSSGLGADTQYF TGTGCCAGCAGTTCCGGACTAGGTGCAGATACGCAGTATTTT TRBV6-5 once TRBD2 TRBJ2-3
CASSQDQGKLFF TGTGCCAGCAGTCAGGACCAGGGAAAACTGTTTTTT TRBV7-9 - - TRBJ1-4
CASKTGENEKLFF TGTGCCAGCAAGACAGGGGAAAATGAAAAACTGTTTTTT TRBV6-6 - TRBD1 TRBJ1-4
CSVRTLTDTIYF TGCAGCGTCCGGACACTTACCGACACCATATATTTT TRBV29-1 once - TRBJ1-3
CAISFQETYEQYF TGTGCCATCAGTTTTCAGGAAACCTACGAGCAGTACTTC TRBV10-3 - - TRBJ2-7
CASSSLSDSSARETQYF TGTGCCAGCAGCTCCTTGAGTGACAGCTCGGCACGAGAGACCCAGTACTTC TRBV7-2 - - TRBJ2-5
CASKGQGAYGYTF TGTGCCAGCAAGGGGCAAGGGGCCTATGGCTACACCTTC TRBV27 - - TRBJ1-2
CASSFPGADTQYF TGTGCCAGCAGCTTCCCTGGAGCAGATACGCAGTATTTT TRBV7-9 - - TRBJ2-3
CASSLAGGSTGKTQYF TGCGCCAGCAGCTTGGCGGGGGGGTCGACAGGGAAGACCCAGTACTTC TRBV5-1 - - TRBJ2-5